This T cell receptor beta chain was documented in a study of OX40 agonist ivuxolimab in advanced cancers. Background on the study: Hepatocellular carcinoma, melanoma, renal cell or head and neck cancer occurred in dose-escalation patients. Anti-PD-1, anti-PD-L1 or anti-CTLA-4 therapy given earlier was allowed, and 40% had some. Overall study findings and caveats: Relative to CD4+ cells, CD8+ T cells on average had more expanded clones.

No patient had autoimmune disease or received systemic immunosuppression. The method was immunoSEQ multiplex PCR; TCRdb's version includes in-frame clones alone and lacks a portion of them. The repertoire holds 13,000 or so clones, over 80% seen once, with around 35% in the top ten. V was clipped by 1 base and J by 6 bases, with 5 bases between them. The germline V gene has CDR1 SGHNT and CDR2 YENEEA. This CDR3 has 12 residues. Points on this clone: Its specificity is unknown.

The receptor's source is an adult with an advanced solid tumor such as melanoma, head and neck, liver or kidney cancer. V is TRBV11-3 and J is TRBJ2-3; no clear D gene. The input for sequencing was CD4+ or CD8+ T cells sorted from blood, taken in a trial of the OX40 agonist ivuxolimab. In DNA, the CDR3 is TGTGCCAGCAGCTTAGGATGGGATACGCAGTATTTT. It yields the protein CASSLGWDTQYF.